The present T cell receptor beta chain was sequenced within a study of blood T cell repertoires in COVID-19. Study context: COVID-19 samples from acute and convalescent phases originated in the United States, Italy and Spain. The cDNA or gDNA used as material had been derived from T cells, B-cell-depleted T cells, or PBMCs.

The data were produced by immunoSEQ multiplex PCR, yet TCRdb's version contains in-frame clones alone and is incomplete. The table has approximately 150,000 clones, roughly nine tenths seen once. The clonotype comes from a human donor in a cohort sampled during active COVID-19. The sample consisted of peripheral blood.

Here the CDR3 reads CASSYTQGRSYNEQFF. DNA of the CDR3: TGTGCCAGCAGTTATACACAGGGACGCTCCTACAATGAGCAGTTCTTC. V gene TRBV5-5 combines with J gene TRBJ2-1, with D possibly being TRBD1 (6 bases). Trimming removed 5 bases from V and 0 bases from J, with 15 bases in between. The CDR3 spans 16 residues. Germline V lookup: CDR1 SGHKS, CDR2 YYEKEE (reference sequence).